The 9 T cell receptor beta chains given below trace back to one sample, sequenced in a study of blood T cell repertoires in COVID-19. Libraries were prepared by immunoSEQ multiplex PCR; TCRdb keeps only in-frame clonotypes and omits some of them. The repertoire holds 210,000 or so clones, 80% to 90% seen once, with 1.5% in the top ten. Source material: peripheral blood. The receptors derive from a man between 18 and 29 years old with active or convalescent COVID-19.

V and J are TRBV5-1 and TRBJ2-5; 11 positions match TRBD2. The CDR3 is 14 amino acids. The V and J ends lost 0 bases and 5 bases, in that order; junction bases with no gene match: 0. Per the germline V gene, CDR1 is SGHRS and CDR2 is YFSETQ. CDR3 in amino acids: CASSLGLAGETQYF. In DNA, the CDR3 is TGCGCCAGCAGCTTGGGACTAGCGGGGGAGACCCAGTACTTC.

The table lists this clone with a count of one. V gene TRBV19 combines with J gene TRBJ2-1, with 9 bases identical to TRBD2. The CDR3 sequence is 15 residues long. V gave up 3 bases and J gave up 7 bases; unmatched junction bases: 7. Germline V gene lookup returns CDR1 LNHDA and CDR2 SQIVND (reference sequence). CDR3 coding DNA: TGTGCCAGTAGTATGAGAGAACTAGCGGGTAATGAGCAGTTCTTC. It encodes CASSMRELAGNEQFF.

CDR3: CASSYLRQGAYNEQFF. The CDR3 coding sequence is TGTGCCAGCAGCTACTTACGACAGGGGGCCTACAATGAGCAGTTCTTC. This chain joins TRBV9 and TRBJ2-1; 9 bases agree with TRBD1. This CDR3 spans 16 amino acids. V lost 4 bases and J lost 2; bases outside the gene matches: 7. Germline values: CDR1 SGDLS, CDR2 YYNGEE.

The rearrangement uses TRBV7-6 and TRBJ1-1; 7 bases are a match to TRBD1. Germline loops: CDR1 SGHVS, CDR2 FNYEAQ. The V segment lost 5 bases and the J segment 6 bases; nucleotides outside the gene matches: 9. There are 14 residues in the CDR3. CDR3 sequence: CASSQGQRSAEAFF. The CDR3 region has the DNA TGTGCCAGCAGCCAGGGACAGCGTAGCGCTGAAGCTTTCTTT.

The V call is TRBV19, the J call TRBJ1-1, with unresolved D. The CDR3 has 12 residues. Germline CDR1 reads LNHDA; CDR2 reads SQIVND (reference sequence). V was shortened by 3 bases and J by 6 bases, with 8 bases between the two germline ends. The CDR3 coding sequence is TGTGCCAGTAGTATTGCGGGCGCTGAAGCTTTCTTT. Translated, it gives CASSIAGAEAFF.

CDR3: CAWRAGIGNQPQHF. CDR3 bases: TGTGCCTGGAGGGCAGGGATAGGCAATCAGCCCCAGCATTTT. The J gene is TRBJ1-5, the V gene TRBV30; TRBD1 is a possible D gene (5 bases). This CDR3 has 14 residues. Per germline, CDR1 GTSNPN and CDR2 SVGIG (reference sequence). Trimming pared 3 bases from V and 2 bases from J, leaving 11 bases between.

This chain joins TRBV6-1 and TRBJ2-5; D may be TRBD2 (5 bases). Looked up from germline, CDR1 is MNHNS and CDR2 is SASEGT. Trimming left V 3 bases short and J 7 bases short, with 6 bases between. The CDR3 is 11 residues long. The CDR3: CASSDAGTQYF. CDR3 DNA sequence: TGTGCCAGCAGTGATGCGGGGACCCAGTACTTC.

The chain uses TRBV6-1 and TRBJ1-5; D gene ambiguous. The V and J ends lost 2 bases and 7 bases respectively, with 12 bases between them. Germline V gives CDR1 MNHNS, CDR2 SASEGT. The CDR3 runs 14 residues. DNA of the CDR3: TGTGCCAGCAGTGAATCTGGAGCGGGACAGCCCCAGCATTTT. Translating it yields CASSESGAGQPQHF.

The CDR3 here is CARWDRNNEQFF. DNA for the CDR3: TGCGCCAGATGGGACAGAAACAATGAGCAGTTCTTC. The chain links TRBV10-1 to TRBJ2-1, with TRBD1 identical over 7 bases. The CDR3 consists of 12 residues. Trimming cost V 9 bases and J 5 bases; bases outside gene matches: 4. Germline assignment: CDR1 WNHNN and CDR2 SYGVQD (reference sequence).